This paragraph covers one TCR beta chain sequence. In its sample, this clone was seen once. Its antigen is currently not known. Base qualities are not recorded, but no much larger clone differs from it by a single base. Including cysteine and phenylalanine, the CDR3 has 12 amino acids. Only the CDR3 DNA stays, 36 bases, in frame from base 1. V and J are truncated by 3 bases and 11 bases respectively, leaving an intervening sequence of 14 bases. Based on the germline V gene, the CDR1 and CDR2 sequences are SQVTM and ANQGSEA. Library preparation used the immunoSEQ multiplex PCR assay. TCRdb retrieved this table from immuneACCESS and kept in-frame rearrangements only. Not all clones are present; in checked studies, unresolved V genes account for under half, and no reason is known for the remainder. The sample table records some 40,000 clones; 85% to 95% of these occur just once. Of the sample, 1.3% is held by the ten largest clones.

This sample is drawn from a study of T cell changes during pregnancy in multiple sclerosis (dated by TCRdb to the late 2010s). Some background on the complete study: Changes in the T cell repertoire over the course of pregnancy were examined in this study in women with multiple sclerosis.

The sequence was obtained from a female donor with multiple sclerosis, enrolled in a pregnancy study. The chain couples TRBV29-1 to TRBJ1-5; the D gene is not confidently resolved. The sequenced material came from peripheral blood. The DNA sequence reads TGCAGCGTTGACGGCCTTTTTGACACCCAGCATTTT. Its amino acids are CSVDGLFDTQHF.